This T cell receptor beta chain was captured in a study of technical replicates of blood from a handful of donors. Sequenced by immunoSEQ multiplex PCR; TCRdb stores in-frame clones only, minus some. The data contain just over 8,000 clones, 85% to 90% of them seen just once; the ten biggest clones take up about 12%. CDR1 is MGHRA and CDR2 is YSYEKL in the germline V gene. This CDR3 contains 19 residues. With V trimmed by 0 bases and J by 6 bases, 15 bases remained unmatched. The chain is built from TRBV4-1 and TRBJ2-3; 10 bases are shared with TRBD2. Sequenced input: PBMCs. The receptor comes from a human donor in good health. The CDR3 loop is CASSQDGLRAGGPWDTQYF. For the CDR3, the DNA is TGCGCCAGCAGCCAAGATGGCTTGAGAGCGGGAGGGCCATGGGATACGCAGTATTTT.